The clone carrying this T cell receptor (beta chain) was picked up one time. No antigen is known for it. The sample comes from a study of cytomegalovirus exposure and HLA in healthy donors. For the study at large: Early on, a data release was issued that held some 85 million unique TCRs from HLA-typed donors. Study-level findings and limits: A classifier reportedly called cytomegalovirus status with high sensitivity and specificity. The authors assumed roughly uniform sequencing depth across donors for presence/absence analyses.

CDR1 and CDR2 (germline): SNHLY, FYNNEI. The CDR3 totals 18 residues. With 6 bases removed from V and 5 bases from J, the gap between germline ends came to 26 bases. 60 Vbeta and 13 Jbeta primers were used in PCR. The method was immunoSEQ multiplex PCR; TCRdb's version includes in-frame clones alone and lacks a portion of them. The repertoire has more than 200,000 clones, 82% of them found once; the top ten carry 6%. The chain is built from TRBV2 and TRBJ2-1; a possible D gene is TRBD1 (5 bases). The receptor comes from a man aged 35 to 55 in good health and CMV-seropositive. The sequenced sample consisted of PBMCs. CDR3 DNA sequence: TGTGCCAGCAGGACTCAAGTGAGTTGGCAGGGAAAAAACAATGAGCAGTTCTTC. Translation gives CASRTQVSWQGKNNEQFF.